This TCR beta chain was captured by sequencing in a study of blood T cell repertoires in COVID-19. The germline V gene encodes CDR1 MNHEY and CDR2 SMNVEV (reference sequence). This CDR3 comprises 15 residues. V gave up 3 bases and J gave up 5 bases; unmatched junction bases: 5. Only in-frame clones appear in the TCRdb table, and some are missing; sequencing was by immunoSEQ multiplex PCR. This sample has about 230,000 clones, with approximately 84% found just once. The rearrangement joins TRBV27 to TRBJ2-3, with 10 bases aligning to TRBD2. The TCR originated in a man between 60 and 70 years old who had recovered from COVID-19. Sequencing input: PBMCs or T cells enriched from blood (not recorded which). The CDR3, as DNA: TGTGCCAGCAGTTTGAGCGGGGGGGCTCAAGATACGCAGTATTTT. It specifies CASSLSGGAQDTQYF.